These 3 T cell receptor beta chains were sequenced from one sample in a study of shared clonotypes between healthy human individuals. Data came from immunoSEQ multiplex PCR; TCRdb stores just in-frame clones and leaves some out. The sample has a few million clones; around nine tenths are singletons. The specimen sequenced was naive CD4+ T cells sorted from blood. Subset indicated: CD45RA+ positively selected. All receptors come from a man aged 18 to 29 in good health.

The chain employs TRBV14 and TRBJ2-3, with 7 bases fitting TRBD1. There are 16 residues in the CDR3. The V and J ends lost 4 bases and 0 bases, in that order; junction bases with no gene match: 7. Germline assignment: CDR1 SGHDN and CDR2 FVKESK. CDR3 sequence: CASSLGRDRSTDTQYF. The CDR3 nucleotides are TGTGCCAGCAGCCTTGGCCGGGACAGAAGCACAGATACGCAGTATTTT.

The chain links TRBV4-1 to TRBJ2-7, with D uncertain. Germline V gives CDR1 MGHRA, CDR2 YSYEKL. The V gene lost 0 bases and the J gene lost 6 bases, with 15 bases spanning the gap. The CDR3 is made up of 15 amino acids. This CDR3 is CASSQEELPVGEQYF. For the CDR3, the DNA is TGCGCCAGCAGCCAAGAAGAACTACCCGTCGGCGAGCAGTACTTC.

The CDR3 region has the DNA TGTGCCAGCTCACCACCCACAGCGGGGGAGACCCAGTACTTC. Translated, it gives CASSPPTAGETQYF. The chain is built from TRBV18 and TRBJ2-5; 7 positions agree with TRBD2. Looked up from germline, CDR1 is KGHSH and CDR2 is LQKENI. V lost 0 bases to trimming and J lost 5 bases; unmatched junction nucleotides: 3. CDR3 length: 14 residues.